This T cell receptor (beta chain) was identified during a study of blood T cell repertoires in COVID-19. Study-wide background: There were acute and convalescent COVID-19 samples, and they came from the United States, Italy and Spain. T cells, B-cell-depleted T cells, or PBMCs provided the cDNA or gDNA that served as material.

In the authors' workflow: It was from reference gene primer amplification that nucleated cell counts were estimated. Some clones are missing from TCRdb's copy, which holds only in-frame ones; the method was immunoSEQ multiplex PCR. D and trimming come from the DNA, and the V and J calls and clone size come from that table. The data show 45,000 to 60,000 clones, approximately 82% seen once. CDR1 is KGHDR and CDR2 is SFDVKD in the germline V gene. With V trimmed by 5 bases and J by 7 bases, 7 bases remained unmatched. The CDR3 totals 17 residues. The rearrangement uses TRBV24-1 and TRBJ2-2, with 15 bases identical to TRBD2. This TCR derives from a woman over 75 with acute or convalescent COVID-19. The sample consisted of peripheral blood. The CDR3 loop reads CATSGTSGGARFGELFF. For the CDR3, the DNA is TGTGCCACCAGTGGGACTAGCGGGGGGGCGCGGTTCGGGGAGCTGTTTTTT.